This T cell receptor beta chain came from a study of response to subunit inactivated influenza vaccine. Study findings and constraints: A suggestion made by the authors is that each seasonal influenza vaccination recruits few new T cells.

One entry per CDR3 protein results from TCRdb running MiXCR on the RT-PCR reads. The sample includes 500,000 to 600,000 distinct CDR3 sequences, 12% to 15% of them seen just once. As to this clonotype: Antigen specificity is unknown.

The CDR3 covers 15 residues. With V trimmed by 3 bases and J by 5 bases, 8 bases remained unmatched. Germline CDR1 SGHTA, CDR2 FQGNSA. The source of this sequence is a man between 50 and 59 years old who received an inactivated influenza vaccine. The V and J genes are TRBV7-2 and TRBJ2-5, with 8 nucleotides matching TRBD2. Sequenced material: PBMCs from blood, taken roughly 13 days after vaccination. Here the CDR3 reads CASSFQNGRGETQYF. The CDR3 DNA reads as TGTGCCAGCAGCTTTCAAAACGGGAGGGGGGAGACCCAGTACTTC.